Shown below are 26 T cell receptor beta chains from a single sample sequenced in a study of T cell changes during pregnancy in multiple sclerosis (dated by TCRdb to the late 2010s). Library creation used the immunoSEQ multiplex PCR assay. Not all clones reach the TCRdb copy of this immuneACCESS table, which keeps in-frame sequences only. Checked studies attribute under half of the gap to unresolved V genes and leave the rest unexplained. This sample has more than 20,000 clones in its table, and more than 90% of those were observed once. The ten most abundant clones make up 9.4% of the sample. The sequences come from CD8+ T cells from peripheral blood mononuclear cells, collected in the third trimester of pregnancy. These TCRs come from a female donor in good health, enrolled as a control in a pregnancy study.

CDR3 in amino acids: CASSHKGQGDYEQYF. CDR3 sequence (DNA): TGTGCCAGCAGCCACAAAGGACAGGGAGACTACGAGCAGTACTTC. The chain combines TRBV7-9 with TRBJ2-7, with 8 bases identical to TRBD1. The CDR3 spans 15 residues. Germline values: CDR1 SEHNR, CDR2 FQNEAQ (reference sequence). Trimming at V came to 5 bases and at J to 3 bases, leaving 9 bases not matched to a gene.

The CDR3 DNA is TGTGCCAGCAGCACAGTTACACGGGGGGCCGACGAAGCTTTCTTT. Its translation is CASSTVTRGADEAFF. J is TRBJ1-1 and V is TRBV13, with a tentative D call TRBD1 (6 bases). Germline lookup yields CDR1 PRHDT and CDR2 FYEKMQ (reference sequence). Trimming took 5 bases from V and 8 from J, leaving 21 bases between them. The CDR3 length is 15 residues.

The genes are TRBV7-6 and TRBJ1-4; D gene uncertain. CDR3 length: 15 amino acids. CDR1 is SGHVS, CDR2 FNYEAQ, per germline. Trimming removed 3 bases at V and 1 base at J, with 9 bases between. The CDR3 is CASSFEGGTNEKLFF. As DNA, the CDR3 is TGTGCCAGCAGCTTTGAGGGCGGAACTAATGAAAAACTGTTTTTT.

This rearrangement joins TRBV5-1 to TRBJ2-1; maybe TRBD1 (6 bases). This CDR3 is built from 16 residues. Germline V gives CDR1 SGHRS, CDR2 YFSETQ. Trimming took 3 bases from V and 4 from J, leaving 17 bases between them. This chain's CDR3 is CASSSRPRGRYNEQFF. For the CDR3, the DNA is TGCGCCAGCAGCTCCCGGCCCAGGGGCCGATACAATGAGCAGTTCTTC.

The chain combines TRBV27 with TRBJ2-2; 9 bases align to TRBD2. CDR3 size: 15 residues. Germline assignment: CDR1 MNHEY and CDR2 SMNVEV (reference sequence). V lost 3 bases and J lost 6; bases outside the gene matches: 5. The CDR3 DNA is TGTGCCAGCAGTTTGACTAGCGGAGTCCCCGGGGAGCTGTTTTTT. Its translation is CASSLTSGVPGELFF.

The genes are TRBV5-6 and TRBJ2-7, with TRBD1 identical over 8 bases. Germline assignment: CDR1 SGHDT and CDR2 YYEEEE. The CDR3 is 15 residues long. V was clipped by 0 bases and J by 0 bases; unmatched bases: 2. DNA of the CDR3: TGTGCCAGCAGCTTGGGTGGGACAGGCTCCTACGAGCAGTACTTC. It yields the protein CASSLGGTGSYEQYF. Using reference TRBV5-6 and TRBJ2-7 for the parts outside the CDR3, the full variable domain is DAGVTQSPTHLIKTRGQQVTLRCSPKSGHDTVSWYQQALGQGPQFIFQYYEEEERQRGNFPDRFSGHQFPNYSSELNVNALLLGDSALYLCASSLGGTGSYEQYFGPGTRLTVT.

The rearrangement joins TRBV5-1 to TRBJ2-2, with 13 bases matching TRBD2. V shed 5 bases, J shed 5 bases, and the junction held 9 bases outside the gene matches. This CDR3 is 17 amino acids long. Germline values: CDR1 SGHRS, CDR2 YFSETQ. The CDR3 DNA reads as TGCGCCAGCAGTTCCGGGACTAGCGGGATATTAACCGGGGAGCTGTTTTTT. This gives the protein CASSSGTSGILTGELFF.

V usage is TRBV27 and J usage is TRBJ2-7; D gene ambiguous. This CDR3 is 16 amino acids long. Per germline, CDR1 MNHEY and CDR2 SMNVEV (reference sequence). The V end lost 4 bases, the J end lost 2 bases, and 18 bases lay between the germline ends. The CDR3 protein is CASSSYRVNLAYEQYF. The CDR3 region has the DNA TGTGCCAGCAGTTCCTACCGGGTCAATCTCGCCTACGAGCAGTACTTC.

The gene calls are TRBV11-1 and TRBJ2-3, with 13 bases identical to TRBD2. CDR1 and CDR2 (germline): SGHAT, FQDESV (reference sequence). The CDR3 runs to 17 residues. V lost 4 bases, J lost 2 bases, and 6 bases stayed unmatched. The CDR3 DNA follows: TGTGCCAGCAGCTCGACTAGCGGGGGGACACACACAGATACGCAGTATTTT. Translated: CASSSTSGGTHTDTQYF.

The rearrangement uses TRBV11-3 and TRBJ2-1, with D hard to call. CDR3 length equals 17 residues. V lost 0 bases and J lost 0, with 12 bases in between. Germline CDR1 reads SGHNT; CDR2 reads YENEEA. As DNA, the CDR3 is TGTGCCAGCAGCTTAGATCGAGGATTTAGCTCCTACAATGAGCAGTTCTTC. This sequence encodes CASSLDRGFSSYNEQFF.

J is TRBJ2-2 and V is TRBV5-1; 12 bases agree with TRBD1. The CDR3 has 15 residues. The germline V gene encodes CDR1 SGHRS and CDR2 YFSETQ. V was pared by 5 bases and J by 6 bases, with 5 bases of the junction left unmatched. CDR3 nucleotides: TGCGCCAGCAGGGCCGGGACAGGGGGCCCCGGGGAGCTGTTTTTT. Protein: CASRAGTGGPGELFF.

DNA for the CDR3: TGCGCCAGCAGCCGACAGGGGGCCGCGAACACTGAAGCTTTCTTT. Translation: CASSRQGAANTEAFF. The gene calls are TRBV4-1 and TRBJ1-1; TRBD1 matches 10 bases. With 4 bases clipped from V and 1 base from J, the junction kept 3 bases outside the gene matches. This CDR3 comprises 15 residues. Per germline, CDR1 MGHRA and CDR2 YSYEKL.

The chain recombines TRBV6-5 with TRBJ1-6, with D tentatively TRBD1 (6 bases). Germline CDR1 reads MNHEY; CDR2 reads SVGAGI. The CDR3 is 15 residues long. V lost 6 bases and J lost 7, with 16 bases in between. CDR3 sequence reads: CASRELTGLNSPLHF. CDR3 in DNA: TGTGCCAGCAGGGAATTGACAGGACTCAATTCACCCCTCCACTTT.

This clone has a single count. The J gene is TRBJ2-3, the V gene TRBV27; possible D gene TRBD2, 6 bases. CDR3 length equals 15 residues. Germline CDR1 is MNHEY and CDR2 is SMNVEV (reference sequence). V was cut by 6 bases and J by 2 bases, with 15 bases left in between. The CDR3: CASRGPSAITDTQYF. CDR3 DNA sequence: TGTGCCAGCAGGGGGCCTAGCGCGATCACAGATACGCAGTATTTT.

This clone showed up just a few times. CDR3 DNA sequence: TGTGCCAGCAGTGAAGCGCGGGGGGACGGCACAGATACGCAGTATTTT. This sequence encodes CASSEARGDGTDTQYF. The gene calls are TRBV6-1 and TRBJ2-3; 8 positions match TRBD2. Trimming took 0 bases from V and 1 from J; bases not matched to a gene: 3. CDR1 and CDR2 (germline): MNHNS, SASEGT. This CDR3 is built from 16 residues.

The chain is built from TRBV6-1 and TRBJ1-4; perhaps TRBD1 as D (6 bases). Germline assignment: CDR1 MNHNS and CDR2 SASEGT. This CDR3 has 16 residues. V was shortened by 2 bases and J by 5 bases, with 15 bases between the two germline ends. CDR3 nucleotides: TGTGCCAGCAGTGAACCGAGGGGCAGGGGCAATGAAAAACTGTTTTTT. Translated: CASSEPRGRGNEKLFF.

Turning to this clone: Relative to the germline gene, one junction end is altered; a read error may explain this. The chain has TRBV7-7 and TRBJ2-3; 9 nucleotides agree with TRBD1. The length of the CDR3 is 16 residues. CDR1 and CDR2 (germline): SSHAT, FNYEAQ (reference sequence). CDR3 nucleotide sequence: TGTGCTAGCAGCTTAGTTTTCGACAGGGGGGCTGATACGCAGTATTTT. This codes for CASSLVFDRGADTQYF.

V is TRBV6-6 and J is TRBJ2-6; perhaps TRBD2 as D (5 bases). The germline V and J ends were trimmed by 4 bases and 0 bases, with 10 bases remaining between them. The CDR3 contains 16 residues. In germline, CDR1 is MNHNY, CDR2 SVGAGI (reference sequence). CDR3 sequence (DNA): TGTGCCAGCAGTTCCCTACGGGACTCTGGGGCCAACGTCCTGACTTTC. Translation gives CASSSLRDSGANVLTF.

The rearrangement joins TRBV20-1 to TRBJ2-7, with a possible D match to TRBD1 (6 bases). This CDR3 has 11 amino acids. Germline V gene sequence: CDR1 DFQATT, CDR2 SNEGSKA (reference sequence). The CDR3 coding sequence is TGCAGCCCACAGGGAGCTCACGAGCAGTACTTC. Residues: CSPQGAHEQYF.

This clone came up once. CDR3 residues: CASYRDRDANTGELFF. As DNA, the CDR3 is TGTGCCAGCTACCGGGACAGGGACGCGAACACCGGGGAGCTGTTTTTT. The chain carries TRBV28 and TRBJ2-2, with 9 positions matching TRBD1. J was trimmed by 0 bases and V by 8 bases; bases with no gene match: 7. The germline V gene has CDR1 MDHEN and CDR2 SYDVKM. This CDR3 contains 16 residues.

The V gene is TRBV19, the J gene TRBJ2-3; 9 nucleotides line up with TRBD2. The CDR3 is 16 residues long. Germline lookup yields CDR1 LNHDA and CDR2 SQIVND (reference sequence). V shed 5 bases and J 2 bases; nucleotides not matched to a gene: 8. CDR3 nucleotide sequence: TGTGCCAGTAGTTCGGTAGCGGGGGCGTCCACAGATACGCAGTATTTT. It translates to CASSSVAGASTDTQYF.

This chain links TRBV19 with TRBJ1-5; 7 nucleotides match TRBD1. V dropped 3 bases and J dropped 2; count of bases not matched to a gene: 4. The CDR3 contains 15 residues. CDR1 is LNHDA, CDR2 SQIVND, per germline (reference sequence). CDR3 loop: CASSIVQGGNQPQHF. CDR3 in DNA: TGTGCCAGTAGTATCGTCCAGGGGGGCAATCAGCCCCAGCATTTT.

The V and J genes are TRBV4-1 and TRBJ2-1; 7 bases match TRBD1. CDR1 is MGHRA, CDR2 YSYEKL, per germline. This CDR3 comprises 14 residues. Trimming took 3 bases from V and 7 from J; bases not matched to a gene: 6. In nucleotides, the CDR3 is TGCGCCAGCAGCCACCGGACAGGTCGAAATGAGCAGTTCTTC. Translation gives CASSHRTGRNEQFF.

This chain's CDR3 is CAISESTEQYF. In DNA, the CDR3 is TGTGCCATCAGTGAGTCTACAGAGCAGTACTTC. V and J are TRBV10-3 and TRBJ2-7; D gene uncertain. V was cut by 0 bases and J by 7 bases, with 4 bases left in between. The CDR3 contains 11 residues. Germline V gene sequence: CDR1 ENHRY, CDR2 SYGVKD.

The chain employs TRBV14 and TRBJ2-1; D is uncertain. Trimming left V 1 base short and J 3 bases short, with 7 bases between. The length of the CDR3 is 14 residues. Germline V gene sequence: CDR1 SGHDN, CDR2 FVKESK. The CDR3, as DNA: TGTGCCAGCAGCCAAGGTTCACACTACAATGAGCAGTTCTTC. Translating it yields CASSQGSHYNEQFF.

The gene calls are TRBV29-1 and TRBJ2-2; 8 bases fit TRBD1. The CDR3 is 12 amino acids. V trimming: 8 bases; J trimming: 5 bases; junction bases outside the gene matches: 4. The germline CDR1 and CDR2 sequences are SQVTM and ANQGSEA. The CDR3 loop is CSTRGHTGELFF. CDR3 DNA: TGCAGCACCAGGGGGCATACCGGGGAGCTGTTTTTT.